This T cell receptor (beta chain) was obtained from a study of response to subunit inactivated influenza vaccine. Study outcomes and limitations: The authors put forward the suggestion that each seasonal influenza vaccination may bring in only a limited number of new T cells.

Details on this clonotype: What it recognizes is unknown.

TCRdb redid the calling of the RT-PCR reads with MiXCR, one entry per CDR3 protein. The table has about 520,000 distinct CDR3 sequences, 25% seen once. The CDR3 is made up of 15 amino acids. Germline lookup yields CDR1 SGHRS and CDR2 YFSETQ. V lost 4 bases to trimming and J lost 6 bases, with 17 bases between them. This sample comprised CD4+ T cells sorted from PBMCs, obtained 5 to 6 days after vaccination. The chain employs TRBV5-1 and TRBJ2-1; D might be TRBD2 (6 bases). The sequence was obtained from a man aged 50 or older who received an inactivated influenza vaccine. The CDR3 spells CASSLEGRDINEQFF. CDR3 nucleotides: TGCGCCAGCAGCCTGGAGGGACGCGACATCAATGAGCAGTTCTTC.